This T cell receptor beta chain was recovered during a study of CD8 T cells in Susac syndrome. CDR1 is SGHRS, CDR2 YFSETQ, per germline. This CDR3 region has 15 residues. Deletions cut 4 bases from V and 4 bases from J, with 18 bases between. An input of about 0.5 to 1 ug of RNA was subjected to reverse transcription using random hexamers. Each CDR3 protein is one row after TCRdb ran MiXCR on the immunoSEQ multiplex PCR reads. The table records 300,000 to 350,000 distinct CDR3 sequences, under 95% of them present only once. This TCR was recovered from a human donor with multiple sclerosis. The sample was CD4+ T cells from PBMCs. The chain combines TRBV5-1 with TRBJ2-7; possibly TRBD1 for D (6 bases). The CDR3 nucleotides read TGCGCCAGCAGCGCCGGGACATTCTCATGGTACGAGCAGTACTTC. Amino acid sequence: CASSAGTFSWYEQYF. The complete variable domain, with remaining parts taken from reference TRBV5-1 and TRBJ2-7, reads KAGVTQTPRYLIKTRGQQVTLSCSPISGHRSVSWYQQTPGQGLQFLFEYFSETQRNKGNFPGRFSGRQFSNSRSEMNVSTLELGDSALYLCASSAGTFSWYEQYFGPGTRLTVT.